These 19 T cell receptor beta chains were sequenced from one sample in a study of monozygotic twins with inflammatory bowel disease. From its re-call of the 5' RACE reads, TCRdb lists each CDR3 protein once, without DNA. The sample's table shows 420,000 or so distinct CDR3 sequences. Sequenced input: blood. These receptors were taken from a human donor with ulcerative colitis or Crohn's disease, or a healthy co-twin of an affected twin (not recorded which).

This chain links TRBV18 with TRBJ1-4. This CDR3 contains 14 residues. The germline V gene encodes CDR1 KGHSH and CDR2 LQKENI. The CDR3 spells CASSDAATNEKLFF.

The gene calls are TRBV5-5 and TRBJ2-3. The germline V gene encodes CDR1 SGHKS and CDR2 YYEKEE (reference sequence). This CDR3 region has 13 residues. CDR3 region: CASSLKYTDTQYF.

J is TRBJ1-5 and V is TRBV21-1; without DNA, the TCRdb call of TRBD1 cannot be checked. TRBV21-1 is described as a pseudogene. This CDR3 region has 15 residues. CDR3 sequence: CASRSPQDFNQPQHF.

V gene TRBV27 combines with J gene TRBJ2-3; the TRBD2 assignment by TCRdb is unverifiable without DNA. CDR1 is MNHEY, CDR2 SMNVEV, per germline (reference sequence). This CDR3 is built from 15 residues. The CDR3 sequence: CASMAGEYATDTQYF.

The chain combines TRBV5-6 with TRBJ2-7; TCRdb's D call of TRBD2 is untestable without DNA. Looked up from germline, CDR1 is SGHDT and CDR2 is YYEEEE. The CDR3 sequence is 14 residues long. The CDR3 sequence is CASSIGLAGSEQYF.

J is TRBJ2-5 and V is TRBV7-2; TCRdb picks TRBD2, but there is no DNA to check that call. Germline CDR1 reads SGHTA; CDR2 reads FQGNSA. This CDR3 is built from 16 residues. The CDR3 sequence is CASSTSTSGRSETQYF.

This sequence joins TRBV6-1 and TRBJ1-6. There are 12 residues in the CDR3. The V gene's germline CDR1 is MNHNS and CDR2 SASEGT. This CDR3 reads CASGERNSPLHF.

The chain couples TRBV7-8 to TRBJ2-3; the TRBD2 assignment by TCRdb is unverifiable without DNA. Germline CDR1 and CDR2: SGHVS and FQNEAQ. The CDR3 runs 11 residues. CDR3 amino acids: CASRQADTQYF.

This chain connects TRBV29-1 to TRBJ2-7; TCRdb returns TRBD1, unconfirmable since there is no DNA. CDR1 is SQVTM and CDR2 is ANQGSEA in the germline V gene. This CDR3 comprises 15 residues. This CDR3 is CSVRGVRVSSYEQYF.

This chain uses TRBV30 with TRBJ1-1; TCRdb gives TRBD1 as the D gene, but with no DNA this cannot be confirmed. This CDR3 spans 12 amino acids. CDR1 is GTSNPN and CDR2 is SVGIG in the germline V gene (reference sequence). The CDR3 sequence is CAWTAGGTEAFF.

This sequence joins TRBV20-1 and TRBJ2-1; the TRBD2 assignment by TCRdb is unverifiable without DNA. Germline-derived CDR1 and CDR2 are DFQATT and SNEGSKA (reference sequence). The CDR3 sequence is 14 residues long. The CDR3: CSASSSGGHSEQFF.

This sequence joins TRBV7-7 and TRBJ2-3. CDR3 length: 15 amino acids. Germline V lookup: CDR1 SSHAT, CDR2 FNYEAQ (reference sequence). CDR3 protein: CASSPDLGGTDTQYF.

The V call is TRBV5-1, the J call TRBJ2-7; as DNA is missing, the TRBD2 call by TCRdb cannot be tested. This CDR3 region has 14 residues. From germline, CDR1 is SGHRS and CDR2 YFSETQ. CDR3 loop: CASSPEAPSYEQYF. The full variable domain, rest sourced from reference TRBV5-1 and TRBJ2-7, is KAGVTQTPRYLIKTRGQQVTLSCSPISGHRSVSWYQQTPGQGLQFLFEYFSETQRNKGNFPGRFSGRQFSNSRSEMNVSTLELGDSALYLCASSPEAPSYEQYFGPGTRLTVT.

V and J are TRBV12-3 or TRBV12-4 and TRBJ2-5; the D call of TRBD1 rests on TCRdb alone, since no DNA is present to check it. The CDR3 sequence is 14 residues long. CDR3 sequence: CASNPGGYQETQYF.

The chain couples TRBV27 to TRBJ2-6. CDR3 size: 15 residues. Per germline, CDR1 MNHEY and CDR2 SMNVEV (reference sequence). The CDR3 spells CASSPHRSGANVLTF.

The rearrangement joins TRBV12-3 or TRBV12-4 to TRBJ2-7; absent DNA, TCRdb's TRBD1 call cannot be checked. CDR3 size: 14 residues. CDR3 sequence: CASRPWDRGYEQYF.

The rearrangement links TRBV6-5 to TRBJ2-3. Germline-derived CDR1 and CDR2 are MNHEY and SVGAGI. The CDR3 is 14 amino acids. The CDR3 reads CASSYRQLTDTQYF.

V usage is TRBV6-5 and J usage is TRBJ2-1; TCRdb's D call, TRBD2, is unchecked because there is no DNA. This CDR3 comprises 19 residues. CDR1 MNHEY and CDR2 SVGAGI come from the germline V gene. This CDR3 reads CASSLLARTGTSGISEQFF.

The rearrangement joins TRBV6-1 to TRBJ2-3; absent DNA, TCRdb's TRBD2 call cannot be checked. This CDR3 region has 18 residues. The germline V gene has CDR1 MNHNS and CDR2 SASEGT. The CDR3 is CASSPGLAGPLSTDTQYF.